A single sample is the source of the 7 T cell receptor beta chains below, sequenced in a study of blood T cells in healthy people across ages. Through a sample-barcoded 5' primer and a J-beta primer mix, a second PCR was run for roughly 6 to 11 cycles. TCRdb called the 5' RACE reads again in MiXCR, with one record for every CDR3 protein. The sample holds approximately 730,000 distinct CDR3 sequences, roughly 50% seen once. Sequencing was done on a sample of blood. All receptors come from an older man in good health.

This CDR3 is CAISGAGPRGDTQYF. CDR3 bases: TGTGCCATCAGTGGGGCGGGCCCAAGGGGGGATACGCAGTATTTT. The chain has TRBV10-3 and TRBJ2-3; TRBD1 is a possible D gene (6 bases). CDR3 length: 15 residues. V was pared by 4 bases and J by 6 bases, with 17 bases between. Germline CDR1 ENHRY, CDR2 SYGVKD.

This clonotype was recorded a few times. The genes are TRBV2 and TRBJ2-5, with TRBD2 matching over 8 bases. The CDR3 is 13 residues long. CDR1 and CDR2 (germline): SNHLY, FYNNEI. V trimming: 8 bases; J trimming: 5 bases; junction bases outside the gene matches: 7. The CDR3 nucleotides are TGTGCCAGCTCCGGGGGGGGAGTCGAGACCCAGTACTTC. Translation: CASSGGGVETQYF.

This clonotype has just one count. The chain uses TRBV18 and TRBJ2-1; 8 bases align to TRBD2. Germline values: CDR1 KGHSH, CDR2 LQKENI. CDR3 length: 18 amino acids. V lost 3 bases, J lost 0 bases, and 10 bases stayed unmatched. The CDR3 coding sequence is TGTGCCAGCTCACCCCTGTCCGGGAGCGGGAGCTCCTACAATGAGCAGTTCTTC. Protein product: CASSPLSGSGSSYNEQFF.

The genes are TRBV3-1 and TRBJ2-3; no definite D call. Trimming cost V 5 bases and J 2 bases, with 17 bases left between them. CDR1 and CDR2 (germline): LGHDT, YNNKEL (reference sequence). This CDR3 spans 16 amino acids. The CDR3 nucleotides are TGTGCCAGCAGCTGGGCACACTCCGACCCCACAGATACGCAGTATTTT. It yields the protein CASSWAHSDPTDTQYF.

This clonotype appeared a few times. The chain is built from TRBV5-1 and TRBJ2-7; perhaps TRBD1 as D (5 bases). Germline assignment: CDR1 SGHRS and CDR2 YFSETQ. The CDR3 contains 13 residues. The V end lost 9 bases, the J end lost 3 bases, and 16 bases lay between the germline ends. CDR3 region: CATSQQVGYEQYF. The CDR3 bases are TGCGCCACCTCGCAACAGGTGGGCTACGAGCAGTACTTC.

V usage is TRBV12-3 or TRBV12-4 and J usage is TRBJ2-5, with TRBD1 matching over 9 bases. V lost 6 bases and J lost 5; bases outside the gene matches: 7. This CDR3 contains 14 residues. The CDR3 protein is CASSLDRGYETQYF. The CDR3 DNA reads TGTGCCAGCAGCCTGGACAGGGGTTACGAGACCCAGTACTTC.

The chain employs TRBV6-2 or TRBV6-3 and TRBJ2-7; tentatively, D is TRBD1 or TRBD2 (6 bases each). This CDR3 region has 16 residues. Germline CDR1 reads MNHEY; CDR2 reads SVGEGT. Between the trimmed V and J ends, which lost 5 bases and 5 bases, there was a span of 22 bases. The CDR3 loop is CASSEGGQITRDEQYF. CDR3 DNA sequence: TGTGCCAGCAGTGAGGGGGGCCAGATTACCCGAGACGAGCAGTACTTC.